One sample yielded the 13 T cell receptor beta chains listed below, sequenced in a study of identical twins. TCRdb used MiXCR to reprocess the 5' RACE reads, holding one entry per CDR3 protein. Of approximately 210,000 distinct CDR3 sequences listed, 6.5% were seen once; the top ten hold about 15%. The sample was also linked to a second study, of T cells expressing NK-cell markers.

Sequences were obtained from CD8+ T cells sorted from blood. These receptors were collected from a woman under 30 in good health.

This clonotype showed up many times. The chain couples TRBV5-1 to TRBJ2-3; tentatively, D is TRBD1 (6 bases). This CDR3 region has 14 residues. Germline CDR1 SGHRS, CDR2 YFSETQ. Trimming removed 7 bases at V and 0 bases at J, with 12 bases between. The CDR3 sequence: CASGARGSTDTQYF. CDR3 nucleotide sequence: TGCGCCAGCGGGGCCAGGGGAAGCACAGATACGCAGTATTTT.

The chain carries TRBV9 and TRBJ2-3, with D hard to call. The CDR3 is 10 amino acids. V gave up 7 bases and J gave up 5 bases, with 5 bases separating them. Germline V gene data show CDR1 as SGDLS and CDR2 as YYNGEE. CDR3 nucleotides: TGTGCCAGCCAAGGAGATACGCAGTATTTT. It codes for CASQGDTQYF.

In its sample, this clonotype was seen a few times. The rearrangement uses TRBV6-5 and TRBJ2-1; the match to TRBD2 covers 7 bases. V gave up 0 bases and J gave up 9 bases; unmatched junction bases: 8. Germline assignment: CDR1 MNHEY and CDR2 SVGAGI. This CDR3 spans 15 amino acids. The CDR3: CASSYSMTREGEQFF. The CDR3 coding sequence is TGTGCCAGCAGTTACTCGATGACTAGGGAGGGTGAGCAGTTCTTC.

The table lists this clonotype with many counts. The V and J genes are TRBV5-1 and TRBJ1-1; D ambiguous. Trimming took 2 bases from V and 1 from J, leaving 6 bases between them. The CDR3 consists of 13 residues. Per the germline V gene, CDR1 is SGHRS and CDR2 is YFSETQ. DNA of the CDR3: TGCGCCAGCAGCTTAAACAGGAACACTGAAGCTTTCTTT. Amino acids: CASSLNRNTEAFF.

This clonotype came up many times. V gene TRBV12-3 or TRBV12-4 combines with J gene TRBJ2-3; TRBD1 might be the D (5 bases). The CDR3 totals 16 residues. V was shortened by 1 base and J by 1 base, with 12 bases between the two germline ends. The CDR3 DNA reads TGTGCCAGCAGTTTAGTAGGGGCCAGAGGCACAGATACGCAGTATTTT. This sequence encodes CASSLVGARGTDTQYF.

This clonotype came up a few times. The gene calls are TRBV7-9 and TRBJ1-1; 9 bases line up with TRBD1. Trimming cost V 5 bases and J 3 bases; bases outside gene matches: 4. Germline V lookup: CDR1 SEHNR, CDR2 FQNEAQ (reference sequence). The CDR3 is 14 residues long. The CDR3 loop is CASSVTGGDTEAFF. CDR3 sequence (DNA): TGTGCCAGCAGCGTGACAGGGGGGGACACTGAAGCTTTCTTT.

The chain links TRBV10-2 to TRBJ2-1, with D hard to call. The V gene lost 6 bases and the J gene lost 4 bases, with 19 bases spanning the gap. This CDR3 comprises 16 residues. Germline-derived CDR1 and CDR2 are WSHSY and SAAADI. The CDR3 is CASRPPERTLYNEQFF. In DNA, the CDR3 is TGCGCCAGCAGGCCCCCGGAGCGAACACTATACAATGAGCAGTTCTTC.

The chain carries TRBV4-1 and TRBJ2-1; D remains ambiguous. The germline V gene has CDR1 MGHRA and CDR2 YSYEKL. The ends were cut back, 8 bases at V and 10 bases at J, with 12 bases in the middle. This CDR3 spans 11 amino acids. This chain's CDR3 is CASGRASEQFF. CDR3 coding DNA: TGCGCCAGCGGCCGGGCGTCAGAGCAGTTCTTC.

This CDR3 is CSVEGTSGSYNEQFF. CDR3 nucleotides: TGCAGCGTTGAAGGGACTAGCGGCAGCTACAATGAGCAGTTCTTC. The V gene is TRBV29-1, the J gene TRBJ2-1; TRBD2 matches 10 bases. V shed 1 base, J shed 3 bases, and the junction held 3 bases outside the gene matches. CDR1 and CDR2 from the germline V gene are SQVTM and ANQGSEA. The length of the CDR3 is 15 residues.

This clonotype showed up many times. This chain joins TRBV12-5 and TRBJ2-2; TRBD1 is a possible D gene (5 bases). V was pared by 5 bases and J by 4 bases, with 17 bases between. This CDR3 is built from 16 residues. Germline CDR1 is LGHNT and CDR2 is FRNRAP. The CDR3 sequence: CASGQKPTAFTGELFF. For the CDR3, the DNA is TGTGCTAGTGGTCAGAAGCCGACAGCGTTCACCGGGGAGCTGTTTTTT.

This clonotype was detected ten times or more. The chain carries TRBV11-2 and TRBJ2-1; TRBD2 aligns across 7 bases. The CDR3 totals 17 residues. J lost 9 bases, V lost 1 base, and 15 bases had no gene match. Germline-derived CDR1 and CDR2 are SGHAT and FQNNGV. DNA of the CDR3: TGTGCCAGCAGCTTAGTGGCGGGTCAGGGACTACGACTTGAGCAGTTCTTC. This encodes CASSLVAGQGLRLEQFF.

The V and J genes are TRBV7-6 and TRBJ2-1; D is possibly TRBD2 (5 bases). This CDR3 contains 15 residues. With 3 bases removed from V and 4 bases from J, the gap between germline ends came to 13 bases. The germline V gene has CDR1 SGHVS and CDR2 FNYEAQ. The CDR3 sequence: CASSLVSTGYNEQFF. The CDR3 DNA follows: TGTGCCAGCAGCTTGGTTTCAACGGGGTACAATGAGCAGTTCTTC.

The chain recombines TRBV20-1 with TRBJ2-1; possible D gene TRBD2, 6 bases. The germline gives CDR1 DFQATT, CDR2 SNEGSKA (reference sequence). The germline V and J ends were trimmed by 4 bases and 0 bases, with 10 bases remaining between them. CDR3 size: 14 residues. The CDR3 spells CSAKDYSSYNEQFF. The CDR3 bases are TGCAGTGCTAAGGACTACTCCTCCTACAATGAGCAGTTCTTC.